This passage covers 25 T cell receptor beta chains from one sample sequenced in a study of T cell responses to AZD1222 COVID-19 vaccine. Measured with immunoSEQ multiplex PCR; TCRdb has only the in-frame clones, and not every one. The table has around 99,000 clones, under 95% seen once. The sequences come from peripheral blood, collected on day 0 of AZD1222 vaccination. These receptors originate from an adult in good health.

V gene TRBV2 combines with J gene TRBJ2-3, with D possibly TRBD2 on 6 matching bases. The length of the CDR3 is 14 residues. Looked up from germline, CDR1 is SNHLY and CDR2 is FYNNEI. V lost 9 bases and J lost 7, with 20 bases in between. The CDR3 loop reads CARRTGLQSNTQYF. CDR3 DNA: TGTGCCAGACGGACGGGACTCCAATCCAATACGCAGTATTTT. The variable domain in full, with the rest retrieved from reference TRBV2 and TRBJ2-3, is EPEVTQTPSHQVTQMGQEVILRCVPISNHLYFYWYRQILGQKVEFLVSFYNNEISEKSEIFDDQFSVERPDGSNFTLKIRSTKLEDSAMYFCARRTGLQSNTQYFGPGTRLTVL.

This chain joins TRBV19 and TRBJ2-2; D remains ambiguous. This CDR3 is 15 amino acids long. In germline, CDR1 is LNHDA, CDR2 SQIVND (reference sequence). V was trimmed by 3 bases and J by 0 bases, leaving 8 bases between them. The CDR3: CASSIPGPNTGELFF. The CDR3 DNA reads TGTGCCAGTAGTATCCCGGGCCCGAACACCGGGGAGCTGTTTTTT. Based on the CDR3 plus reference TRBV19 and TRBJ2-2, the full variable domain is DGGITQSPKYLFRKEGQNVTLSCEQNLNHDAMYWYRQDPGQGLRLIYYSQIVNDFQKGDIAEGYSVSREKKESFPLTVTSAQKNPTAFYLCASSIPGPNTGELFFGEGSRLTVL.

This clone was detected a few times. The rearrangement links TRBV19 to TRBJ1-3; TRBD1 is a possible D gene (5 bases). The CDR3 contains 12 residues. Per the germline V gene, CDR1 is LNHDA and CDR2 is SQIVND (reference sequence). V was cut by 7 bases and J by 4 bases, with 8 bases left in between. CDR3 sequence reads: CASTRTGNTIYF. The CDR3 nucleotides read TGTGCCAGTACCCGGACAGGAAACACCATATATTTT.

The V call is TRBV5-1, the J call TRBJ2-7; 10 nucleotides agree with TRBD1. CDR1 and CDR2 (germline): SGHRS, YFSETQ. V shed 0 bases, J shed 2 bases, and the junction held 2 bases outside the gene matches. The CDR3 loop spans 15 amino acids. In DNA, the CDR3 is TGCGCCAGCAGCTTGGGACAGGGGGCGGCCTACGAGCAGTACTTC. This sequence encodes CASSLGQGAAYEQYF. Full variable domain (remainder filled in from reference TRBV5-1 and TRBJ2-7): KAGVTQTPRYLIKTRGQQVTLSCSPISGHRSVSWYQQTPGQGLQFLFEYFSETQRNKGNFPGRFSGRQFSNSRSEMNVSTLELGDSALYLCASSLGQGAAYEQYFGPGTRLTVT.

This chain links TRBV12-3 or TRBV12-4 with TRBJ1-1, with D unresolved. V was shortened by 5 bases and J by 8 bases, with 9 bases between the two germline ends. The CDR3 consists of 11 residues. This CDR3 is CASSLRYEAFF. CDR3 sequence (DNA): TGTGCCAGCAGTCTACGGTACGAAGCTTTCTTT.

The V gene is TRBV5-6, the J gene TRBJ2-7; 8 nucleotides align to TRBD1. The CDR3 consists of 14 residues. The trim removed 4 bases at V and 6 bases at J, leaving 9 bases unmatched. Germline V gene lookup returns CDR1 SGHDT and CDR2 YYEEEE. In nucleotides, the CDR3 is TGTGCCAGCAGCCCGACGGACAGGGTCCTCGAGCAGTACTTC. Translated, it gives CASSPTDRVLEQYF.

V gene TRBV5-4 combines with J gene TRBJ1-6, with TRBD1 identical over 8 bases. Trimming took 1 base from V and 7 from J; bases not matched to a gene: 7. CDR1 is SGHNT, CDR2 YYREEE, per germline (reference sequence). The CDR3 consists of 16 residues. The CDR3 spells CASSLQGAKGNSPLHF. In DNA form, the CDR3 reads TGTGCCAGCAGCTTGCAGGGGGCGAAGGGGAATTCACCCCTCCACTTT.

The chain links TRBV18 to TRBJ1-4, with D maybe TRBD1 (5 bases). Germline V lookup: CDR1 KGHSH, CDR2 LQKENI. V dropped 3 bases and J dropped 2 bases, with 13 bases sitting between them. The CDR3 consists of 16 residues. The CDR3 DNA reads TGTGCCAGCTCACCCCATAGACAGACGACTAATGAAAAACTGTTTTTT. It is translated as CASSPHRQTTNEKLFF. The full variable domain, with the rest looked up from reference TRBV18 and TRBJ1-4, is NAGVMQNPRHLVRRRGQEARLRCSPMKGHSHVYWYRQLPEEGLKFMVYLQKENIIDESGMPKERFSAEFPKEGPSILRIQQVVRGDSAAYFCASSPHRQTTNEKLFFGSGTQLSVL.

V is TRBV7-6 and J is TRBJ2-2, with 7 bases that match TRBD2. Trimming removed 2 bases from V and 2 bases from J; junction bases left unmatched: 8. The CDR3 is made up of 17 amino acids. Germline V gene sequence: CDR1 SGHVS, CDR2 FNYEAQ. This chain's CDR3 is CASSLPRGGGNTGELFF. The CDR3 nucleotides read TGTGCCAGCAGCTTACCTCGGGGCGGGGGAAACACCGGGGAGCTGTTTTTT. The full variable domain, rest sourced from reference TRBV7-6 and TRBJ2-2, is GAGVSQSPRYKVTKRGQDVALRCDPISGHVSLYWYRQALGQGPEFLTYFNYEAQQDKSGLPNDRFSAERPEGSISTLTIQRTEQRDSAMYRCASSLPRGGGNTGELFFGEGSRLTVL.

This chain connects TRBV15 to TRBJ2-7, with TRBD2 matching 7 bases. Losses at the gene ends were 1 base for V and 2 bases for J; bases not matched to a gene: 5. In germline, CDR1 is LNHNV, CDR2 YYDKDF (reference sequence). CDR3 length equals 15 residues. CDR3 region: CATSRGLAETYEQYF. The CDR3, as DNA: TGTGCCACCAGCAGAGGACTAGCAGAAACCTACGAGCAGTACTTC. Variable domain in full (rest from reference TRBV15 and TRBJ2-7): DAMVIQNPRYQVTQFGKPVTLSCSQTLNHNVMYWYQQKSSQAPKLLFHYYDKDFNNEADTPDNFQSRRPNTSFCFLDIRSPGLGDTAMYLCATSRGLAETYEQYFGPGTRLTVT.

The chain is built from TRBV18 and TRBJ2-7; D gene ambiguous. This CDR3 contains 14 residues. Germline-derived CDR1 and CDR2 are KGHSH and LQKENI. V gave up 2 bases and J gave up 4 bases, with 12 bases separating them. The CDR3 nucleotides are TGTGCCAGCTCACCATCAGGTTCCTCGTACGAGCAGTACTTC. Its protein product is CASSPSGSSYEQYF.

V usage is TRBV24-1 and J usage is TRBJ2-7; 8 bases line up with TRBD1. Trimming cost V 4 bases and J 0 bases; bases outside gene matches: 22. Germline CDR1 reads KGHDR; CDR2 reads SFDVKD. CDR3 length: 21 residues. The CDR3, as DNA: TGTGCCACCAGTGAGATCCCCCTCCAGGACAGGGAAACAACCATCTCCTACGAGCAGTACTTC. The encoded protein is CATSEIPLQDRETTISYEQYF.

The J gene is TRBJ1-6, the V gene TRBV5-1, with TRBD1 identical over 12 bases. Trimming took 4 bases from V and 7 from J; bases not matched to a gene: 6. The V gene's germline CDR1 is SGHRS and CDR2 YFSETQ. There are 16 residues in the CDR3. The CDR3 sequence: CASSVGQGAENSPLHF. CDR3 DNA sequence: TGCGCCAGCAGCGTGGGACAGGGGGCGGAGAATTCACCCCTCCACTTT. The full variable domain, rest sourced from reference TRBV5-1 and TRBJ1-6, is KAGVTQTPRYLIKTRGQQVTLSCSPISGHRSVSWYQQTPGQGLQFLFEYFSETQRNKGNFPGRFSGRQFSNSRSEMNVSTLELGDSALYLCASSVGQGAENSPLHFGNGTRLTVT.

The chain is built from TRBV7-8 and TRBJ2-7, with 7 bases identical to TRBD1. The CDR3 consists of 16 residues. CDR1 is SGHVS and CDR2 is FQNEAQ in the germline V gene. The junction had 13 bases not matched to a gene; V was cut back by 4 bases and J by 4 bases. The DNA of the CDR3 is TGTGCCAGCAGCTGGGGTAGAACAGGGGTAGGTTACGAGCAGTACTTC. This translates into CASSWGRTGVGYEQYF.

V is TRBV5-1 and J is TRBJ2-1; D is uncertain. The CDR3 length is 15 residues. Germline CDR1 SGHRS, CDR2 YFSETQ. V was pared by 1 base and J by 4 bases, with 12 bases between. As DNA, the CDR3 is TGCGCCAGCAGCTTGCGCGGAGCAGAATACAATGAGCAGTTCTTC. Translation: CASSLRGAEYNEQFF.

This sequence joins TRBV7-9 and TRBJ1-2; no clear D gene. The V gene's germline CDR1 is SEHNR and CDR2 FQNEAQ (reference sequence). Deletions cut 5 bases from V and 7 bases from J, with 26 bases between. This CDR3 comprises 17 residues. The DNA of the CDR3 is TGTGCCAGCAGCCACGGACCCCCCCAGGCAGTCGGAGGTGGCTACACCTTC. This encodes CASSHGPPQAVGGGYTF.

This chain uses TRBV6-5 with TRBJ1-6, with no clear D. The CDR3 spans 15 residues. CDR1 is MNHEY, CDR2 SVGAGI, per germline. V was shortened by 6 bases and J by 5 bases, with 14 bases between the two germline ends. CDR3 in DNA: TGTGCCAGCAGGGCCGGGAGGGATAATAATTCACCCCTCCACTTT. Its protein is CASRAGRDNNSPLHF.

This clone was seen only once. The V gene is TRBV3-1 (or the pseudogene TRBV3-2), the J gene TRBJ1-3; TRBD1 agrees at 7 bases. The germline V gene encodes CDR1 LGHDT and CDR2 YNNKEL (reference sequence). The length of the CDR3 is 15 residues. The J segment lost 1 base and the V segment lost 6 bases, leaving 6 bases of the junction unmatched. CDR3 sequence reads: CASRLRGGSGNTIYF. The CDR3 DNA reads TGTGCCAGCAGACTCAGGGGGGGATCTGGAAACACCATATATTTT.

The CDR3 spells CASSLETGDQPQHF. CDR3 sequence (DNA): TGTGCCAGCAGCTTAGAGACAGGAGATCAGCCCCAGCATTTT. V is TRBV7-4 and J is TRBJ1-5, with D tentatively TRBD1 (6 bases). The CDR3 length is 14 residues. Looked up from germline, CDR1 is SGHVT and CDR2 is SQSDAQ. V lost 1 base, J lost 5 bases, and 9 bases lay in between.

V usage is TRBV23-1 and J usage is TRBJ1-2; TRBD1 is a possible D gene (6 bases). TRBV23-1 has ORF status, its function being uncertain. CDR3 length: 16 residues. The V end lost 0 bases, the J end lost 5 bases, and 16 bases lay between the germline ends. CDR3 nucleotide sequence: TGCGCCAGCAGTCAATCAGGCGGTTTTAGGGGGTATGGCTACACCTTC. Translation gives CASSQSGGFRGYGYTF.

This chain links TRBV7-6 with TRBJ2-5; 14 bases are a match to TRBD2. V gave up 1 base and J gave up 2 bases; unmatched junction bases: 3. The CDR3 covers 17 residues. The germline gives CDR1 SGHVS, CDR2 FNYEAQ. In nucleotides, the CDR3 is TGTGCCAGCAGCTTAGTGACTAGCGGGGGGGGTCAAGAGACCCAGTACTTC. It codes for CASSLVTSGGGQETQYF.

V usage is TRBV19 and J usage is TRBJ2-3; 8 bases fit TRBD2. Germline V gene lookup returns CDR1 LNHDA and CDR2 SQIVND (reference sequence). The CDR3 sequence is 15 residues long. The trim removed 6 bases at V and 1 base at J, leaving 6 bases unmatched. DNA of the CDR3: TGTGCCAGTAGCAAGGGACTAGTGGGCACAGATACGCAGTATTTT. Protein: CASSKGLVGTDTQYF.

The chain joins TRBV5-1 to TRBJ2-7; 7 nucleotides align to TRBD2. The germline gives CDR1 SGHRS, CDR2 YFSETQ. CDR3 length equals 15 residues. The trim removed 4 bases at V and 3 bases at J, leaving 10 bases unmatched. The DNA for the CDR3 is TGCGCCAGCAGCGTCAAGCAGCGGGGATTCTACGAGCAGTACTTC. This encodes CASSVKQRGFYEQYF.

CDR3 in amino acids: CAISESSYEQYF. In nucleotides, the CDR3 is TGTGCCATCAGTGAGTCGAGCTACGAGCAGTACTTC. The chain uses TRBV10-3 and TRBJ2-7, with D unclear. V was shortened by 0 bases and J by 3 bases, with 3 bases between the two germline ends. Germline CDR1 reads ENHRY; CDR2 reads SYGVKD. This CDR3 contains 12 residues.

This chain links TRBV6-5 with TRBJ2-2; 8 bases match TRBD1. With 4 bases clipped from V and 5 bases from J, the junction kept 3 bases outside the gene matches. The CDR3 sequence is 14 residues long. Germline lookup yields CDR1 MNHEY and CDR2 SVGAGI. The CDR3 DNA follows: TGTGCCAGCAGTTTTAACAGGGGGACCGGGGAGCTGTTTTTT. Protein product: CASSFNRGTGELFF.